The 25 T cell receptor beta chains given below trace back to one sample, sequenced in a study of T cell responses to AZD1222 COVID-19 vaccine. Assay: immunoSEQ multiplex PCR; the TCRdb copy retains only in-frame clones and omits some. The sample records 150,000 to 200,000 clones, 92% being singletons. Sample: peripheral blood, taken 28 days after the second AZD1222 dose. The receptors shown here come from an adult who received the AZD1222 COVID-19 vaccine.

The rearrangement joins TRBV13 to TRBJ1-1; 10 nucleotides line up with TRBD1. The germline V gene has CDR1 PRHDT and CDR2 FYEKMQ (reference sequence). The CDR3 consists of 15 residues. Losses at the gene ends were 5 bases for V and 3 bases for J; bases not matched to a gene: 6. The CDR3 DNA follows: TGTGCCAGCAGCGGGGACAGGGGAAGGGACACTGAAGCTTTCTTT. It yields the protein CASSGDRGRDTEAFF.

The chain recombines TRBV6-5 with TRBJ1-2; tentatively, D is TRBD1 (6 bases). The V and J ends lost 0 bases and 4 bases respectively, with 12 bases between them. This CDR3 has 15 amino acids. The germline V gene has CDR1 MNHEY and CDR2 SVGAGI. The CDR3 is CASSYSKGGGYGYTF. The CDR3 DNA is TGTGCCAGCAGTTACTCGAAAGGGGGAGGCTATGGCTACACCTTC.

The genes are TRBV7-9 and TRBJ1-1; TRBD1 might be the D (6 bases). In germline, CDR1 is SEHNR, CDR2 FQNEAQ (reference sequence). V lost 1 base, J lost 1 base, and 13 bases lay in between. The CDR3 has 16 residues. CDR3 loop: CASSLGNREPNTEAFF. In DNA form, the CDR3 reads TGTGCCAGCAGCTTAGGGAACAGGGAACCGAACACTGAAGCTTTCTTT.

The rearrangement joins TRBV5-8 to TRBJ2-5; 12 nucleotides align to TRBD2. Germline loops: CDR1 SGHTS, CDR2 YDEGEE. This CDR3 has 17 residues. V shed 0 bases and J 5 bases; nucleotides not matched to a gene: 8. CDR3 DNA: TGTGCCAGCAGCTTGGCCTCGTCTAGCGGGGGGGCGGAGACCCAGTACTTC. Amino acids: CASSLASSSGGAETQYF.

The chain links TRBV5-4 to TRBJ1-1, with 10 bases fitting TRBD1. The germline V gene has CDR1 SGHNT and CDR2 YYREEE (reference sequence). V gave up 3 bases and J gave up 6 bases; unmatched junction bases: 2. The CDR3 spans 13 residues. The CDR3 coding sequence is TGTGCCAGCAGCTGGGGGACAGGGGCTGAAGCTTTCTTT. This gives the protein CASSWGTGAEAFF.

This chain joins TRBV4-3 and TRBJ2-7; a possible D gene is TRBD1 (5 bases). Germline CDR1 and CDR2: LGHNA and YSLEER. The CDR3 loop spans 16 amino acids. The V end was cut by 0 bases, the J end by 3 bases, with 15 bases between. The CDR3 sequence is CASSQDRFDSHYEQYF. The DNA for the CDR3 is TGCGCCAGCAGCCAAGATAGGTTCGACAGCCACTACGAGCAGTACTTC.

V gene TRBV13 combines with J gene TRBJ1-6; D perhaps matches TRBD1 (5 bases). V was pared by 6 bases and J by 5 bases, with 20 bases between. Germline assignment: CDR1 PRHDT and CDR2 FYEKMQ (reference sequence). CDR3 length: 17 amino acids. The CDR3 is CASRVFRGWRNNSPLHF. The CDR3 DNA is TGTGCCAGCAGGGTCTTCCGGGGGTGGCGGAATAATTCACCCCTCCACTTT. Using reference TRBV13 and TRBJ1-6 for the parts outside the CDR3, the full variable domain is AAGVIQSPRHLIKEKRETATLKCYPIPRHDTVYWYQQGPGQDPQFLISFYEKMQSDKGSIPDRFSAQQFSDYHSELNMSSLELGDSALYFCASRVFRGWRNNSPLHFGNGTRLTVT.

About this clone itself: In the same sample, other DNA sequences code for this CDR3. This chain's CDR3 is CAWAQGRGTEAFF. CDR3 in DNA: TGTGCCTGGGCGCAGGGAAGAGGAACTGAAGCTTTCTTT. The chain links TRBV30 to TRBJ1-1, with a weak D call TRBD1 (5 bases). The germline gives CDR1 GTSNPN, CDR2 SVGIG (reference sequence). V was trimmed by 5 bases and J by 5 bases, leaving 15 bases between them. The length of the CDR3 is 13 residues.

The V call is TRBV19, the J call TRBJ1-1; the D is unclear. CDR1 LNHDA and CDR2 SQIVND come from the germline V gene (reference sequence). This CDR3 region has 15 residues. Trimming stripped 3 bases from V and 6 bases from J, with 17 bases between. The CDR3 is CASSMRGFRVSEAFF. CDR3 DNA sequence: TGTGCCAGTAGTATGAGAGGCTTTAGGGTCTCTGAAGCTTTCTTT.

The chain couples TRBV5-5 to TRBJ1-4; 8 nucleotides align to TRBD1. From germline, CDR1 is SGHKS and CDR2 YYEKEE (reference sequence). The CDR3 runs to 17 residues. Trimming took 3 bases from V and 2 from J; bases not matched to a gene: 9. CDR3 amino acids: CASSYGQGILTNEKLFF. The CDR3 DNA follows: TGTGCCAGCAGCTACGGACAGGGAATTTTGACTAATGAAAAACTGTTTTTT.

V is TRBV5-8 and J is TRBJ2-7, with D unclear. Trimming shortened V by 4 bases and J by 2 bases, and 16 bases separated the two germline ends. Germline V gene sequence: CDR1 SGHTS, CDR2 YDEGEE. CDR3 length equals 15 residues. CDR3 loop: CASSPIWAGAYEQYF. The CDR3 DNA reads as TGTGCCAGCAGCCCTATTTGGGCCGGAGCCTACGAGCAGTACTTC.

The V gene is TRBV6-5, the J gene TRBJ1-5; 8 bases align to TRBD1. From germline, CDR1 is MNHEY and CDR2 SVGAGI. This CDR3 spans 15 amino acids. V shed 7 bases, J shed 4 bases, and the junction held 9 bases outside the gene matches. The CDR3 nucleotides read TGTGCCAGCACCCCCACCGGACAGGGAAATCAGCCCCAGCATTTT. Amino acid sequence: CASTPTGQGNQPQHF.

CDR3 protein: CASSLLNSNQPQHF. CDR3 coding DNA: TGTGCCAGCAGCTTGTTGAATAGCAATCAGCCCCAGCATTTT. The V and J genes are TRBV5-6 and TRBJ1-5; D is undetermined. Per germline, CDR1 SGHDT and CDR2 YYEEEE. With 1 base removed from V and 0 bases from J, the gap between germline ends came to 5 bases. This CDR3 region has 14 residues.

The rearrangement joins TRBV20-1 to TRBJ1-2; D not resolved. The CDR3 is 13 amino acids. Trimming pared 3 bases from V and 0 bases from J, leaving 8 bases between. Germline lookup yields CDR1 DFQATT and CDR2 SNEGSKA (reference sequence). CDR3 in amino acids: CSASHRTNYGYTF. The CDR3, as DNA: TGCAGTGCTAGTCACCGCACTAACTATGGCTACACCTTC.

This chain joins TRBV19 and TRBJ1-3; no definite D call. The CDR3 contains 14 residues. CDR1 is LNHDA and CDR2 is SQIVND in the germline V gene (reference sequence). V lost 3 bases and J lost 3, with 9 bases in between. DNA of the CDR3: TGTGCCAGTAGTATCGGGTTCGGTGGAAACACCATATATTTT. It is translated as CASSIGFGGNTIYF. The whole variable domain, remainder taken from reference TRBV19 and TRBJ1-3, is DGGITQSPKYLFRKEGQNVTLSCEQNLNHDAMYWYRQDPGQGLRLIYYSQIVNDFQKGDIAEGYSVSREKKESFPLTVTSAQKNPTAFYLCASSIGFGGNTIYFGEGSWLTVV.

The rearrangement links TRBV5-1 to TRBJ2-1; D is possibly TRBD2 (6 bases). The ends were cut back, 3 bases at V and 5 bases at J, with 18 bases in the middle. The CDR3 runs 16 residues. CDR1 and CDR2 from the germline V gene are SGHRS and YFSETQ. The CDR3 region is CASSSNRRGGDNEQFF. In DNA, the CDR3 is TGCGCCAGCAGCTCTAATCGTCGGGGCGGGGACAATGAGCAGTTCTTC.

This rearrangement joins TRBV12-5 to TRBJ1-5; TRBD1 agrees at 8 bases. Losses at the gene ends were 6 bases for V and 5 bases for J; bases not matched to a gene: 6. This CDR3 comprises 14 residues. The germline gives CDR1 LGHNT, CDR2 FRNRAP. CDR3 in amino acids: CASGPGTGYQPQHF. DNA of the CDR3: TGTGCTAGTGGGCCCGGGACAGGCTATCAGCCCCAGCATTTT.

This rearrangement joins TRBV10-3 to TRBJ1-2, with a possible D match to TRBD1 (5 bases). Looked up from germline, CDR1 is ENHRY and CDR2 is SYGVKD. This CDR3 has 12 amino acids. The germline V and J ends were trimmed by 6 bases and 8 bases, with 13 bases remaining between them. The CDR3 DNA sequence: TGTGCCATCAGGGGGGTGGCGGTAGGCTACACCTTC. As protein: CAIRGVAVGYTF.

In this sample, this clone turned up a few times. The V and J genes are TRBV6-1 and TRBJ2-7; D may be TRBD1 or TRBD2 (6 bases each). This CDR3 region has 15 residues. Per germline, CDR1 MNHNS and CDR2 SASEGT. Trimming took 1 base from V and 3 from J, leaving 13 bases between them. As DNA, the CDR3 is TGTGCCAGCAGTGAAGAGGGGGGAAGCAACTACGAGCAGTACTTC. This gives the protein CASSEEGGSNYEQYF.

V gene TRBV14 combines with J gene TRBJ1-3; D perhaps matches TRBD1 (5 bases). Germline assignment: CDR1 SGHDN and CDR2 FVKESK. Trimming removed 0 bases from V and 0 bases from J, with 15 bases in between. This CDR3 is built from 18 residues. As DNA, the CDR3 is TGTGCCAGCAGCCAAGATGTGGGGCGGAGATTCTCTGGAAACACCATATATTTT. Translated, it gives CASSQDVGRRFSGNTIYF. The whole variable domain, remainder taken from reference TRBV14 and TRBJ1-3, is EAGVTQFPSHSVIEKGQTVTLRCDPISGHDNLYWYRRVMGKEIKFLLHFVKESKQDESGMPNNRFLAERTGGTYSTLKVQPAELEDSGVYFCASSQDVGRRFSGNTIYFGEGSWLTVV.

The rearrangement uses TRBV4-2 and TRBJ1-4; D may be TRBD1 (6 bases). The ends were cut back, 0 bases at V and 7 bases at J, with 12 bases in the middle. The CDR3 spans 15 residues. Germline loops: CDR1 LGHNA, CDR2 YNFKEQ. The CDR3 DNA sequence: TGTGCCAGCAGCCAAGACAGGGGTTCGGCTGAAAAACTGTTTTTT. Protein product: CASSQDRGSAEKLFF.

Comment on this clone: Its ends do not fully match the called genes, so a read error is possible. This sequence joins TRBV2 and TRBJ2-2, with D perhaps given as TRBD1 or TRBD2 (5 bases each). Germline V gene lookup returns CDR1 SNHLY and CDR2 FYNNEI. The CDR3 runs to 14 residues. The CDR3 DNA reads as TGTGCCAGCAACGGGGCGGCGAACGCCGGGGAGCTGTTTTTT. Translated: CASNGAANAGELFF.

This chain links TRBV5-4 with TRBJ2-7, with 13 nucleotides matching TRBD2. The CDR3 length is 15 residues. The V segment lost 4 bases and the J segment 5 bases; nucleotides outside the gene matches: 6. CDR1 and CDR2 (germline): SGHNT, YYREEE (reference sequence). This CDR3 reads CASSKGLAGADEQYF. The CDR3 region has the DNA TGTGCCAGCAGCAAAGGACTAGCGGGGGCTGACGAGCAGTACTTC.

This chain joins TRBV29-1 and TRBJ1-2; D may be TRBD1 (6 bases). The CDR3 is made up of 13 amino acids. V lost 7 bases and J 8 bases, leaving 20 bases between the germline ends. Germline V gene sequence: CDR1 SQVTM, CDR2 ANQGSEA. The CDR3 loop reads CSAKRGDGWGYTF. The CDR3 bases are TGCAGCGCCAAAAGGGGGGACGGCTGGGGCTACACCTTC. Complete variable domain (other parts from reference TRBV29-1 and TRBJ1-2): SAVISQKPSRDICQRGTSLTIQCQVDSQVTMMFWYRQQPGQSLTLIATANQGSEATYESGFVIDKFPISRPNLTFSTLTVSNMSPEDSSIYLCSAKRGDGWGYTFGSGTRLTVV.

J is TRBJ2-3 and V is TRBV7-3; D may be TRBD2 (6 bases). V lost 7 bases, J lost 7 bases, and 33 bases lay in between. CDR3 length: 19 amino acids. CDR1 is SGHTA, CDR2 FQGTGA, per germline. As DNA, the CDR3 is TGTGCCAGCAACCTAGCACGGGCGGGGAAACGATCCCATGTCTATACGCAGTATTTT. Translated: CASNLARAGKRSHVYTQYF. Full variable domain (remainder filled in from reference TRBV7-3 and TRBJ2-3): GAGVSQTPSNKVTEKGKYVELRCDPISGHTALYWYRQSLGQGPEFLIYFQGTGAADDSGLPNDRFFAVRPEGSVSTLKIQRTERGDSAVYLCASNLARAGKRSHVYTQYFGPGTRLTVL.